This TCR beta chain came from a study of T cell responses to AZD1222 COVID-19 vaccine. Across the whole study: Analysis merged second doses at about 4 or about 12 weeks. Findings and limits, study-wide: Epitopes outside B.1.351 and B.1.1.7 mutated regions reportedly drew nearly half of spike TCRs. Sampling that yielded the repertoires occurred only after the peak T cell response. Researchers report vaccine-associated CD4 TCRs spanning spike, with dominance at 160-218 and 743-854.

Concerning this clone itself: No antigen is known for it.

CDR3 length: 12 residues. Trimming shortened V by 5 bases and J by 5 bases, and 9 bases separated the two germline ends. Germline lookup yields CDR1 SEHNR and CDR2 FQNEAQ (reference sequence). Repertoires were generated with immunoSEQ multiplex PCR, while TCRdb's copy carries only in-frame clones and drops some. This sample carries roughly 100,000 clones, about 86% of them seen once, and the ten largest clones take about 1.4%. The receptor was isolated from an adult in good health. This material consisted of peripheral blood, taken on day 0 of AZD1222 vaccination. The chain recombines TRBV7-9 with TRBJ1-2; D ambiguous. The CDR3 nucleotides are TGTGCCAGCAGCCTCCGCGCGTATGGCTACACCTTC. Translation: CASSLRAYGYTF.